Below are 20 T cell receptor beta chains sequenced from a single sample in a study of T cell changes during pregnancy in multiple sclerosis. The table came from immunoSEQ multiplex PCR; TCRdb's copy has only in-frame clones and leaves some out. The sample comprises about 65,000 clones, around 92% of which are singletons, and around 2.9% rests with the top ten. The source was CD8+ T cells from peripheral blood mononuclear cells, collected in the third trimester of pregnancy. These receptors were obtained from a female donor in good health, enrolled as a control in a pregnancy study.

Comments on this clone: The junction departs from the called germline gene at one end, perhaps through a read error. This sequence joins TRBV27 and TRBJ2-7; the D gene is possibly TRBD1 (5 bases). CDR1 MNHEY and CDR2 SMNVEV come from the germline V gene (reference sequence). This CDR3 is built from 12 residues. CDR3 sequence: CASSIPGYGQYF. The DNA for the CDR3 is TGTGCCAGCAGTATCCCAGGGTACGGGCAGTACTTC.

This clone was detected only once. CDR3 residues: CASSPRQGHVEQYF. The CDR3 nucleotides read TGTGCCAGCAGCCCCCGACAGGGCCATGTTGAGCAGTACTTC. The gene calls are TRBV7-9 and TRBJ2-7; 7 bases map to TRBD1. CDR3 length equals 14 residues. The J segment lost 7 bases and the V segment lost 5 bases, leaving 11 bases of the junction unmatched. Germline lookup yields CDR1 SEHNR and CDR2 FQNEAQ (reference sequence).

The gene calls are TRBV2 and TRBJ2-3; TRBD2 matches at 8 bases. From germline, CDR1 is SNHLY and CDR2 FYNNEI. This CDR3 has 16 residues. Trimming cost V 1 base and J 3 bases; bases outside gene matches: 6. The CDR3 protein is CASSEDRGTSTDTQYF. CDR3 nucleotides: TGTGCCAGCAGTGAAGACCGCGGGACTAGTACAGATACGCAGTATTTT.

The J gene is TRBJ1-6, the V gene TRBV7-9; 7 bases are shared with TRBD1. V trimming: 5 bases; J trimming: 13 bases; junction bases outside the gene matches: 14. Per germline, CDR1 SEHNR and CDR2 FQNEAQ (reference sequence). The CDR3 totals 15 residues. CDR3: CASSKTLDRSDPLHF. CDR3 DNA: TGTGCCAGCAGCAAGACTTTGGACAGGAGTGATCCCCTCCACTTT.

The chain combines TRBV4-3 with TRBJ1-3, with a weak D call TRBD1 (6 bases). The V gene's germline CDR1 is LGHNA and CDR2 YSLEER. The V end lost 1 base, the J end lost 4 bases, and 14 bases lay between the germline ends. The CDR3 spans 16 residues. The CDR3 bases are TGCGCCAGCAGCCAAGGCACAGGGCTAGAGGGAAACACCATATATTTT. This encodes CASSQGTGLEGNTIYF.

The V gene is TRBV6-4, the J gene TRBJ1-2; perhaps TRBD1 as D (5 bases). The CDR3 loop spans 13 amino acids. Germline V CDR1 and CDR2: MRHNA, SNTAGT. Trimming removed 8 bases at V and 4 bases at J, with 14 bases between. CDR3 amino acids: CASSHSGGYGYTF. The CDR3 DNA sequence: TGTGCCAGCTCTCACTCGGGGGGCTATGGCTACACCTTC.

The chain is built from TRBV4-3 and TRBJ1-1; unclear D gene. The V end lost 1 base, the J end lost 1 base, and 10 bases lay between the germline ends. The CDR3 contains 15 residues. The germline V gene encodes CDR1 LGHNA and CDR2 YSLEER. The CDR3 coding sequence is TGCGCCAGCAGCCAAGGGCGGAGAACGAACACTGAAGCTTTCTTT. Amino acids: CASSQGRRTNTEAFF.

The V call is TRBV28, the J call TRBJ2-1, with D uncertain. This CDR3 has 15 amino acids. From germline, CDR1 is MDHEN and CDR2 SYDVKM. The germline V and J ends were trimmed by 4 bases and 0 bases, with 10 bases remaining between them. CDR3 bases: TGTGCCAGCAGTTCGAGAGAAAGCTCCTACAATGAGCAGTTCTTC. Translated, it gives CASSSRESSYNEQFF.

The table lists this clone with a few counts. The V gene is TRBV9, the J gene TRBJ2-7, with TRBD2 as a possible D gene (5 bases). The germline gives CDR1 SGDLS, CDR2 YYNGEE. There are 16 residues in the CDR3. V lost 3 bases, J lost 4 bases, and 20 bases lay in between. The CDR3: CASSENDGSGIYEQYF. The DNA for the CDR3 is TGTGCCAGCAGCGAGAACGACGGCTCGGGGATTTACGAGCAGTACTTC.

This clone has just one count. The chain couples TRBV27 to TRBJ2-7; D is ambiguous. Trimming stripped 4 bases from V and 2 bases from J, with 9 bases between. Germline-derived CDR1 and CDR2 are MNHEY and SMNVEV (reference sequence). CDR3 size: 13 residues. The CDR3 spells CASSYDATYEQYF. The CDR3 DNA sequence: TGTGCCAGCAGTTATGATGCTACCTACGAGCAGTACTTC.

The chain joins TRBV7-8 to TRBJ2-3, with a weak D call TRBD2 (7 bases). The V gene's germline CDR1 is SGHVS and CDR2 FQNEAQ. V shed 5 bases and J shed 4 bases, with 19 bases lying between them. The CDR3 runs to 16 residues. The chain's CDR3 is CASSPFGGPFSDTQYF. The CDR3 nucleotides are TGTGCCAGCAGCCCGTTCGGGGGGCCTTTTTCAGATACGCAGTATTTT. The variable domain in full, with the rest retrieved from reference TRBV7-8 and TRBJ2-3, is GAGVSQSPRYKVAKRGQDVALRCDPISGHVSLFWYQQALGQGPEFLTYFQNEAQLDKSGLPSDRFFAERPEGSVSTLKIQRTQQEDSAVYLCASSPFGGPFSDTQYFGPGTRLTVL.

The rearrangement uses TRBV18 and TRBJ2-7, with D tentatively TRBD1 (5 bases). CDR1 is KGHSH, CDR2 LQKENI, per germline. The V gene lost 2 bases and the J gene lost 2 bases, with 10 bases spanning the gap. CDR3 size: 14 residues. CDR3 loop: CASSPVTAPYEQYF. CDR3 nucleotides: TGTGCCAGCTCACCAGTGACAGCCCCCTACGAGCAGTACTTC.

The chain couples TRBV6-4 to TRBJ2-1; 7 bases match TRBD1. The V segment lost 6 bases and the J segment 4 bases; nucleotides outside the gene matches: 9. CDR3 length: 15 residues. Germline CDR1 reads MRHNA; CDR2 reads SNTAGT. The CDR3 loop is CASRRDREDYNEQFF. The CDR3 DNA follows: TGTGCCAGCAGAAGAGACAGGGAAGATTACAATGAGCAGTTCTTC.

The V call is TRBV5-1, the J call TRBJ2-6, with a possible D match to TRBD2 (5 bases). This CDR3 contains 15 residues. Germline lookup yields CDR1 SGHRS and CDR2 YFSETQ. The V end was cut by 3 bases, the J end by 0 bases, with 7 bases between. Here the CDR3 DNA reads TGCGCCAGCAGCTCCCGGGACTCTGGGGCCAACGTCCTGACTTTC. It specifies CASSSRDSGANVLTF.

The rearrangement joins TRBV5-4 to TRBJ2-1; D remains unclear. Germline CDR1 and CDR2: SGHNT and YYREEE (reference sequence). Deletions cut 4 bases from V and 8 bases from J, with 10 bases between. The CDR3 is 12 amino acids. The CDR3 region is CASSITRYEQFF. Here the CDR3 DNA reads TGTGCCAGCAGCATTACTCGCTATGAGCAGTTCTTC.

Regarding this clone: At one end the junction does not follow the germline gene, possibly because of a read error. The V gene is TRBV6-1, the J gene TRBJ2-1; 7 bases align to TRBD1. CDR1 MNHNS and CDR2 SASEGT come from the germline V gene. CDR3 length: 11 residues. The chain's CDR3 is CASRDTGVWIF. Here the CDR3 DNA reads TGTGCCAGCAGGGATACAGGGGTTTGGATCTTC.

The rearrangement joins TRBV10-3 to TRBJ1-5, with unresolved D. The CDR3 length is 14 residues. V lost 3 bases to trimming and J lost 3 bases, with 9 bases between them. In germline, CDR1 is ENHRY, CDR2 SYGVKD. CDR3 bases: TGTGCCATCAGTGACATAGAGAACAATCAGCCCCAGCATTTT. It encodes CAISDIENNQPQHF.

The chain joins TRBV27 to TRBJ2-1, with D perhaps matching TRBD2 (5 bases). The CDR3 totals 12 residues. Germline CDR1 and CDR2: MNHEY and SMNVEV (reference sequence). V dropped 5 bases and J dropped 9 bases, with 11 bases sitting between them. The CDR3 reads CASSPSGTEQFF. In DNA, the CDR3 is TGTGCCAGCAGTCCGTCGGGAACTGAGCAGTTCTTC.

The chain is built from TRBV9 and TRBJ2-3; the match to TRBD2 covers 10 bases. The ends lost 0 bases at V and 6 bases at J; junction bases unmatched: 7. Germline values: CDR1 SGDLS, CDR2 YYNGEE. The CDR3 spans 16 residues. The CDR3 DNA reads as TGTGCCAGCAGCGTAGTTAAGCGGGGGGGCGTCGATACGCAGTATTTT. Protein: CASSVVKRGGVDTQYF.

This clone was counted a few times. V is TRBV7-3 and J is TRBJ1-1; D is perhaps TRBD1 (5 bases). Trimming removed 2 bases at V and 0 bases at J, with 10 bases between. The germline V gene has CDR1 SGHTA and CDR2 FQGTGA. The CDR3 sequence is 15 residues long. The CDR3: CASSLSGGMNTEAFF. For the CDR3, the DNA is TGTGCCAGCAGCTTATCCGGGGGGATGAACACTGAAGCTTTCTTT.